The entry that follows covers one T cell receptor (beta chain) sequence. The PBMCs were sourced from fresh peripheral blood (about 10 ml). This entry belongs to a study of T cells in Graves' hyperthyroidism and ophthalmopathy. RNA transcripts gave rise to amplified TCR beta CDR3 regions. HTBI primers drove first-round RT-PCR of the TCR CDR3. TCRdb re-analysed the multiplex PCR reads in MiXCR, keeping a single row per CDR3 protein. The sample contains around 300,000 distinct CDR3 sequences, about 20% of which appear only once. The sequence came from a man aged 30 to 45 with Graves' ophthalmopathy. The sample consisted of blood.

CDR3 sequence (DNA): TGTGCCAGCAGCCCACTTGCGGGGAGAGCCAAAAACATTCAGTACTTC. This gives the protein CASSPLAGRAKNIQYF. The rearrangement joins TRBV4-2 to TRBJ2-4; perhaps TRBD2 as D (6 bases). V was clipped by 4 bases and J by 0 bases, with 13 bases between them. Germline V gene sequence: CDR1 LGHNA, CDR2 YNFKEQ. The CDR3 is made up of 16 amino acids.